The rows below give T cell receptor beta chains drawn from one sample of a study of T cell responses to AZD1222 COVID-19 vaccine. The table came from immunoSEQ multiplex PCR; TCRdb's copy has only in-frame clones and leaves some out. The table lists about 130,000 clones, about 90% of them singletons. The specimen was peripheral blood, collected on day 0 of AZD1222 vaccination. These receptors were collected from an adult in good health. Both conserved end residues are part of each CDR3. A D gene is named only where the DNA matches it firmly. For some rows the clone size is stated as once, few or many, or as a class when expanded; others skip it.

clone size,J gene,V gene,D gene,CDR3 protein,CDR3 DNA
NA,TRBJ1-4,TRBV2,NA,CASSVDQVNEKLFF,TGTGCCAGCAGTGTGGACCAGGTTAATGAAAAACTGTTTTTT
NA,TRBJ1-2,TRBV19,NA,CASTGTVYGYTF,TGTGCCAGTACCGGGACGGTCTATGGCTACACCTTC
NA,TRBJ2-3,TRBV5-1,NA,CASSLEEMGDTQYF,TGCGCCAGCAGCTTGGAAGAAATGGGAGATACGCAGTATTTT
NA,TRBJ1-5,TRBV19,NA,CASSIVGWTASRNQPQHF,TGTGCCAGTAGTATAGTAGGTTGGACAGCTAGTAGGAATCAGCCCCAGCATTTT
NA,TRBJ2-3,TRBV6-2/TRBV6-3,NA,CASSYEGGDTDTQYF,TGTGCCAGCAGTTACGAGGGGGGGGATACAGATACGCAGTATTTT
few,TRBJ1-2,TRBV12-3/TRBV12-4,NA,CASSLAMGGYTF,TGTGCCAGCAGTTTAGCCATGGGGGGCTACACCTTC
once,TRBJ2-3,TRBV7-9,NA,CASRSDTDTQYF,TGTGCCAGCAGGTCCGATACAGATACGCAGTATTTT
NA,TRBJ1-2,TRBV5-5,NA,CASSLEGRIGGYTF,TGTGCCAGCAGCTTGGAGGGGAGGATAGGGGGCTACACCTTC
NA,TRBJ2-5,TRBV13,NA,CASSLSGGTQYF,TGTGCCAGCAGCTTAAGTGGCGGGACCCAGTACTTC
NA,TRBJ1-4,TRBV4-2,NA,CASSQVTYEKLFF,TGTGCCAGCAGCCAGGTTACTTATGAAAAACTGTTTTTT
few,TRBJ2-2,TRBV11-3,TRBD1,CASSPRTGTGELFF,TGTGCCAGCAGCCCAAGGACAGGGACCGGGGAGCTGTTTTTT
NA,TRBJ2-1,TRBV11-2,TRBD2,CASSLAGGLGNEQFF,TGTGCCAGCAGCTTAGCGGGGGGGCTGGGCAATGAGCAGTTCTTC